Shown below are 18 T cell receptor beta chains from a single sample sequenced in a study of blood T cells in healthy people across ages. With a J-beta primer mix and a sample-barcoded 5' primer, a second PCR ran about 6 to 11 cycles. TCRdb recomputed calls from the 5' RACE reads with MiXCR, one row per CDR3 protein. Among hundreds of thousands of distinct CDR3 sequences listed, about 42% were seen once. Sequenced input: blood. The receptor set was obtained from a man older than 75 in good health.

The chain couples TRBV7-2 to TRBJ2-1, with 9 bases identical to TRBD2. The CDR3 loop spans 15 amino acids. Germline CDR1 and CDR2: SGHTA and FQGNSA. V lost 5 bases and J lost 6; bases outside the gene matches: 8. DNA for the CDR3: TGTGCCAGCAGCCTCCTAGCGGGGACTTGCAATGAGCAGTTCTTC. It yields the protein CASSLLAGTCNEQFF.

In this sample, this clonotype turned up once. V gene TRBV20-1 combines with J gene TRBJ2-5; possibly TRBD2 for D (7 bases). CDR1 and CDR2 from the germline V gene are DFQATT and SNEGSKA (reference sequence). V lost 5 bases and J lost 4, with 20 bases in between. The CDR3 spans 15 residues. The CDR3 loop is CSAYTAGHMSETQYF. DNA for the CDR3: TGCAGTGCTTACACAGCGGGACACATGTCAGAGACCCAGTACTTC.

The chain carries TRBV7-2 and TRBJ1-2, with 9 nucleotides matching TRBD1. The germline V gene encodes CDR1 SGHTA and CDR2 FQGNSA. This CDR3 contains 15 residues. The V gene end was trimmed by 5 bases and the J gene end by 0 bases; junction bases not matched to a gene: 4. The CDR3 region has the DNA TGTGCCAGCAGCCCGACAGGGGGAGCTAACTATGGCTACACCTTC. It encodes CASSPTGGANYGYTF.

This clonotype was detected many times. This chain links TRBV5-1 with TRBJ2-3, with 8 bases identical to TRBD1. Germline V gene data show CDR1 as SGHRS and CDR2 as YFSETQ. The CDR3 is 16 residues long. V lost 0 bases, J lost 2 bases, and 5 bases stayed unmatched. DNA of the CDR3: TGCGCCAGCAGCTTGGAAGGACAGGGAATCACAGATACGCAGTATTTT. It is translated as CASSLEGQGITDTQYF.

This clonotype was seen more than once but under ten times. This chain uses TRBV7-2 with TRBJ2-1; 7 positions match TRBD2. Germline CDR1 SGHTA, CDR2 FQGNSA. CDR3 length equals 15 residues. J gave up 7 bases and V 2 bases, and 8 bases lay outside the gene matches. DNA for the CDR3: TGTGCCAGCAGCTTAATGGGGGAGGGCGGGAATGAGCAGTTCTTC. Translating gives CASSLMGEGGNEQFF.

This clonotype was seen a few times. The rearrangement joins TRBV20-1 to TRBJ2-5; D may match TRBD1 or TRBD2 (5 bases each). Germline lookup yields CDR1 DFQATT and CDR2 SNEGSKA (reference sequence). V lost 0 bases and J 5 bases, leaving 10 bases between the germline ends. This CDR3 has 13 amino acids. CDR3 sequence (DNA): TGCAGTGCTAGAGATCTAGGGGAGGAGACCCAGTACTTC. Translation: CSARDLGEETQYF.

This chain joins TRBV29-1 and TRBJ1-2, with D possibly TRBD1 on 5 matching bases. The germline V and J ends were trimmed by 8 bases and 4 bases, with 17 bases remaining between them. The CDR3 has 13 amino acids. Germline V gene sequence: CDR1 SQVTM, CDR2 ANQGSEA. CDR3 DNA sequence: TGCAGCACCGGACACCTACAACCCTATGGCTACACCTTC. This encodes CSTGHLQPYGYTF.

This chain uses TRBV29-1 with TRBJ2-7; 9 positions match TRBD2. The CDR3 extends over 14 amino acids. The J segment lost 7 bases and the V segment lost 3 bases, leaving 10 bases of the junction unmatched. CDR1 is SQVTM, CDR2 ANQGSEA, per germline. DNA for the CDR3: TGCAGCGTTGATGGGACTAGCAATGACAATGAGCAGTACTTC. This gives the protein CSVDGTSNDNEQYF.

The chain couples TRBV7-2 to TRBJ1-6; 7 nucleotides agree with TRBD1. The CDR3 spans 16 residues. CDR1 SGHTA and CDR2 FQGNSA come from the germline V gene. The trim removed 5 bases at V and 7 bases at J, leaving 11 bases unmatched. The CDR3 sequence is CASSPRQGRTNSPLHF. In DNA form, the CDR3 reads TGTGCCAGCAGCCCCCGACAGGGTAGGACGAATTCACCCCTCCACTTT. The variable domain in full, with the rest retrieved from reference TRBV7-2 and TRBJ1-6, is GAGVSQSPSNKVTEKGKDVELRCDPISGHTALYWYRQSLGQGLEFLIYFQGNSAPDKSGLPSDRFSAERTGGSVSTLTIQRTQQEDSAVYLCASSPRQGRTNSPLHFGNGTRLTVT.

This clonotype occurred a few times. The chain's CDR3 is CASSFQASGRSSSYEQYF. In DNA, the CDR3 is TGTGCCAGCAGTTTTCAGGCTAGCGGGAGGTCCAGCTCCTACGAGCAGTACTTC. The chain employs TRBV12-3 or TRBV12-4 and TRBJ2-7, with TRBD2 matching over 11 bases. The CDR3 spans 18 residues. V lost 3 bases, J lost 0 bases, and 10 bases stayed unmatched.

V gene TRBV27 combines with J gene TRBJ1-1; TRBD1 agrees at 10 bases. The CDR3 loop spans 16 amino acids. Germline CDR1 and CDR2: MNHEY and SMNVEV (reference sequence). Trimming removed 1 base from V and 5 bases from J; junction bases left unmatched: 7. The CDR3 here is CASSLWGGQGGTEAFF. The CDR3 bases are TGTGCCAGCAGTTTATGGGGTGGACAGGGGGGAACTGAAGCTTTCTTT.

The J gene is TRBJ2-3, the V gene TRBV29-1; D ambiguous. Trimming cost V 3 bases and J 4 bases, with 14 bases left between them. The V gene's germline CDR1 is SQVTM and CDR2 ANQGSEA. There are 14 residues in the CDR3. DNA for the CDR3: TGCAGCGTTGACAGCGACTCCGGAGCAGATACGCAGTATTTT. Translated: CSVDSDSGADTQYF.

About this clonotype itself: A junction boundary mismatches the germline segment, possibly from a read error. V is TRBV29-1 and J is TRBJ2-7; D is perhaps TRBD2 (6 bases). Germline values: CDR1 SQVTM, CDR2 ANQGSEA. The CDR3 runs to 13 residues. The CDR3 DNA reads TGCAGCGTGGAGGGGCAGGCTAGCTCCGAGCGGTACTTC. This encodes CSVEGQASSERYF.

As for this clonotype: One end of the junction is discordant with germline, which a read error may explain. The V and J genes are TRBV7-2 and TRBJ2-3; 8 nucleotides match TRBD1. Germline assignment: CDR1 SGHTA and CDR2 FQGNSA. The CDR3 runs 18 residues. As DNA, the CDR3 is TGTGCCAACAGCTCCCGGACTCAGGGGGCAGGGCTGGGGGGTACGCAGTATTTT. It codes for CANSSRTQGAGLGGTQYF.

J is TRBJ1-5 and V is TRBV20-1, with 7 bases lining up with TRBD1. The V gene end was trimmed by 3 bases and the J gene end by 7 bases; junction bases not matched to a gene: 15. CDR1 and CDR2 from the germline V gene are DFQATT and SNEGSKA (reference sequence). The length of the CDR3 is 16 residues. Here the CDR3 reads CSARTSAGGRGQPQHF. As DNA, the CDR3 is TGCAGTGCTAGGACTTCGGCAGGGGGAAGAGGGCAGCCCCAGCATTTT.

J is TRBJ2-5 and V is TRBV6-5; possibly TRBD1 for D (6 bases). The J call is doubtful: the DNA matches TRBJ2-7 better. CDR3 size: 13 residues. Germline V lookup: CDR1 MNHEY, CDR2 SVGAGI. As DNA, the CDR3 is TGTGCCAGCAGGAAACAGGGTGCGAGCGAGCAGTACTTC. This translates into CASRKQGASEQYF.

This clonotype has at least ten counts. The V gene is TRBV12-3 or TRBV12-4, the J gene TRBJ2-1; a weak D match, TRBD2 (6 bases). Between the trimmed V and J ends, which lost 6 bases and 9 bases, there was a span of 15 bases. This CDR3 spans 13 amino acids. CDR3 amino acids: CASRAASVGEQFF. The CDR3 DNA is TGTGCCAGCAGGGCGGCTAGCGTCGGTGAGCAGTTCTTC.

The chain joins TRBV20-1 to TRBJ2-1; 7 positions match TRBD2. The V and J ends lost 6 bases and 10 bases, in that order; junction bases with no gene match: 15. The CDR3 has 14 residues. Germline CDR1 is DFQATT and CDR2 is SNEGSKA (reference sequence). As DNA, the CDR3 is TGCAGTGCAAGATCCCGGGACTATCAGGCGGAGCAGTTCTTC. Its protein is CSARSRDYQAEQFF.